The sequence of this T cell receptor (beta chain) was determined in a study of glioma-infiltrating T cells after dendritic cell vaccination. The J segment lost 4 bases and the V segment lost 3 bases, leaving 10 bases of the junction unmatched. Germline CDR1 and CDR2: SGHNT and YYREEE (reference sequence). This CDR3 comprises 16 residues. The method was immunoSEQ multiplex PCR; TCRdb's version includes in-frame clones alone and lacks a portion of them. This table holds 30,000 to 40,000 clones, roughly four fifths found once. Sequenced here: blood, sampled before dendritic cell vaccination. The origin of this receptor is a human donor with glioblastoma. The chain employs TRBV5-4 and TRBJ2-1, with 7 bases identical to TRBD1. CDR3 in DNA: TGTGCCAGCAGCTGGGGAAGAGGGGGCGCTTACAATGAGCAGTTCTTC. It is translated as CASSWGRGGAYNEQFF.